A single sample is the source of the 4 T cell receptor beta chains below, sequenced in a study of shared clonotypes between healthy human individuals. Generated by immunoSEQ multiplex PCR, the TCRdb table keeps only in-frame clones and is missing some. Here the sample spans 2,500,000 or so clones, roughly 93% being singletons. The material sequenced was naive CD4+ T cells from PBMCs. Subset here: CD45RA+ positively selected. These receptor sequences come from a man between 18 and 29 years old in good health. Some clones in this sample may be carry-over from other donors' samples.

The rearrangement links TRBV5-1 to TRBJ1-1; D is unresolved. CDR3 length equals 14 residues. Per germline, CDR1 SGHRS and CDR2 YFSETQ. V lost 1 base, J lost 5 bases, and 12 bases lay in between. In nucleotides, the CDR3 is TGCGCCAGCAGCTTGCACGGAGGGAGGACTGAAGCTTTCTTT. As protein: CASSLHGGRTEAFF.

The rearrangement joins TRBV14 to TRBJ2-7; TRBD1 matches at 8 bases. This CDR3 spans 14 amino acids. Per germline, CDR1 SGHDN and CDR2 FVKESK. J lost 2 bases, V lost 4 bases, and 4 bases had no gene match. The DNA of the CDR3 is TGTGCCAGCAGCCGCGGGACAGGAGCCTACGAGCAGTACTTC. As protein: CASSRGTGAYEQYF.

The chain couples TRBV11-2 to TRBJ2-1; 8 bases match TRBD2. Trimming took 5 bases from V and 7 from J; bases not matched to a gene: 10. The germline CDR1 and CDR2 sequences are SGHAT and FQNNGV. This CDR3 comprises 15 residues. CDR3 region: CASSLGLAGRNEQFF. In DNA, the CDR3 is TGTGCCAGCAGCCTCGGGCTAGCGGGTCGGAATGAGCAGTTCTTC.

The CDR3 protein is CASSLSSGRLEQYF. DNA of the CDR3: TGTGCCAGCAGCTTAAGCAGCGGGAGGCTCGAGCAGTACTTC. The chain recombines TRBV7-8 with TRBJ2-7; TRBD2 aligns across 9 bases. The germline V gene encodes CDR1 SGHVS and CDR2 FQNEAQ. V was clipped by 2 bases and J by 6 bases; unmatched bases: 5. CDR3 length equals 14 residues.